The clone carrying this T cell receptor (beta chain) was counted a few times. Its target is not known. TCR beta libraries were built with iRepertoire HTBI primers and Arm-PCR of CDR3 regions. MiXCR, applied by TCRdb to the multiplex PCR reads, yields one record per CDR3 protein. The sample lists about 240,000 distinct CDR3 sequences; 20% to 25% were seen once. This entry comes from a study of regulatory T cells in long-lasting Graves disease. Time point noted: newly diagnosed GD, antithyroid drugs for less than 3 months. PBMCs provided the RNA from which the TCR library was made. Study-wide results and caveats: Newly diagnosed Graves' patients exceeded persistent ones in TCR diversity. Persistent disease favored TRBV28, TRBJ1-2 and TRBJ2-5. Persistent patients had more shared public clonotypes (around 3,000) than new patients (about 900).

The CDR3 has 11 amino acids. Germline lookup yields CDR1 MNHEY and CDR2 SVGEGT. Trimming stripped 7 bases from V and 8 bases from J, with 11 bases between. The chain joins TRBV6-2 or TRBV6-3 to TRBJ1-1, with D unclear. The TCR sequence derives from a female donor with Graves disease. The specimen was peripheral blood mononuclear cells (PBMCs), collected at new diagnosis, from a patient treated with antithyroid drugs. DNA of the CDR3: TGTGCCAGCACGGGCCCTCCCGAAGCTTTCTTT. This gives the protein CASTGPPEAFF.